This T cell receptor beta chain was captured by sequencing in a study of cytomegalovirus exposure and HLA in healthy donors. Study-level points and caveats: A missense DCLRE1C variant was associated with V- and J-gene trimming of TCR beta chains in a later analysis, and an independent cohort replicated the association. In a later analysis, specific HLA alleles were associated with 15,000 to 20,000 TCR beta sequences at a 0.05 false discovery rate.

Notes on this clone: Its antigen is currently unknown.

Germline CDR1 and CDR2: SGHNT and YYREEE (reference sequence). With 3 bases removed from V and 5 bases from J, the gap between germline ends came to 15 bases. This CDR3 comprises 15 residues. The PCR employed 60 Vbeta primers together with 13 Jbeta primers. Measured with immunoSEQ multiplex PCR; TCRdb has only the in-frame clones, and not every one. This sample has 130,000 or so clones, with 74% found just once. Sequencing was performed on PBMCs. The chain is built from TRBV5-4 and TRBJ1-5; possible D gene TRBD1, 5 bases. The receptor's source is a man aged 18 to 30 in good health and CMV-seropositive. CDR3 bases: TGTGCCAGCAGCTCGGGGGACCCTGGGGATCAGCCCCAGCATTTT. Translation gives CASSSGDPGDQPQHF.